The rows below give T cell receptor beta chains drawn from one sample of a study of blood T cell repertoires in COVID-19. Libraries were prepared by immunoSEQ multiplex PCR; TCRdb keeps only in-frame clonotypes and omits some of them. Altogether hundreds of thousands of clones are present, just under 90% being singletons, with the ten largest covering less than 4.5%. Sequencing was performed on PBMCs or T cells enriched from blood (not recorded which). The source of these receptors is a woman aged 25 to 39 with acute COVID-19. Each CDR3 is given with its conserved first and last residue. The D gene is left open where the match is weak. The size of a clone is reported for some rows only, either as once, few or many, or as a class for expanded clones.

TRBJ2-7 | - | TRBV28 | - | CASTLSSYEQYF | TGTGCCAGCACCCTGAGCTCCTACGAGCAGTACTTC
TRBJ1-5 | - | TRBV6-5 | once | CASSTGNNQPQHF | TGTGCCAGCAGTACAGGAAACAATCAGCCCCAGCATTTT
TRBJ1-5 | - | TRBV21-1 | - | CASSKGQGQPQHF | TGTGCCAGCAGCAAAGGACAGGGGCAGCCCCAGCATTTT
TRBJ2-1 | TRBD2 | TRBV10-1 | - | CASSFTAGGPSNEQFF | TGCGCCAGCAGTTTCACAGCGGGGGGGCCCTCGAATGAGCAGTTCTTC
TRBJ2-2 | TRBD1 | TRBV18 | - | CATTGVVDTGELFF | TGTGCAACGACAGGGGTAGTTGACACCGGGGAGCTGTTTTTT
TRBJ2-4 | TRBD2 | TRBV3-1/TRBV3-2 | - | CASSPPGGRKNIQYF | TGTGCCAGCAGCCCTCCGGGAGGCCGTAAAAACATTCAGTACTTC
TRBJ1-2 | - | TRBV11-2 | - | CASSIGRGYGYTF | TGTGCCAGCAGCATCGGACGGGGGTATGGCTACACCTTC
TRBJ2-2 | TRBD1 | TRBV19 | - | CASSIAPEDRGLRPGELFF | TGTGCCAGTAGTATAGCCCCGGAAGACAGGGGGCTACGGCCAGGGGAGCTGTTTTTT
TRBJ1-5 | - | TRBV7-2 | - | CASSLGQGPNQPQHF | TGTGCCAGCAGCTTAGGGCAGGGTCCCAATCAGCCCCAGCATTTT
TRBJ1-4 | - | TRBV7-9 | - | CASSLLRSEKLFF | TGTGCCAGCAGCTTACTCAGAAGTGAAAAACTGTTTTTT
TRBJ1-1 | TRBD1 | TRBV5-1 | - | CASSLETGSTEAFF | TGCGCCAGCAGCTTGGAGACAGGGAGCACTGAAGCTTTCTTT
TRBJ1-4 | - | TRBV5-1 | once | CASSLPSTNEKLFF | TGCGCCAGCAGCCTCCCCTCAACTAATGAAAAACTGTTTTTT
TRBJ2-7 | TRBD1 | TRBV4-1 | - | CASSQALGQGRPYEQYF | TGCGCCAGCAGCCAAGCTCTGGGACAGGGGAGACCCTACGAGCAGTACTTC
TRBJ1-2 | - | TRBV5-1 | - | CASSPTLGGRSLVYGYTF | TGCGCCAGCAGCCCTACCCTCGGGGGACGGAGCTTGGTCTATGGCTACACCTTC
TRBJ1-6 | TRBD1 | TRBV2 | - | CASGSMGQGTSPLHF | TGTGCCAGCGGTTCGATGGGACAGGGGACTTCACCCCTCCACTTT
TRBJ1-1 | TRBD1 | TRBV5-1 | - | CASSLSYRGEAFF | TGCGCCAGCAGCTTGTCTTACAGGGGTGAAGCTTTCTTT
TRBJ1-1 | - | TRBV5-1 | - | CASSLERLNTEAFF | TGCGCCAGCAGCTTGGAGAGGCTAAACACTGAAGCTTTCTTT
TRBJ2-5 | TRBD2 | TRBV10-1 | - | CASSVAGGETQYF | TGCGCCAGCAGTGTGGCGGGGGGAGAGACCCAGTACTTC
TRBJ1-1 | - | TRBV5-1 | - | CASRPQTGSLPAFF | TGCGCCAGCAGACCTCAAACAGGGAGCCTGCCAGCTTTCTTT
TRBJ2-7 | - | TRBV2 | - | CASSEGPGADEQYF | TGTGCCAGCAGTGAAGGCCCAGGGGCCGACGAGCAGTACTTC
TRBJ1-2 | - | TRBV9 | - | CASSVVLSGTNYGYTF | TGTGCCAGCAGCGTAGTACTGTCAGGGACTAACTATGGCTACACCTTC
TRBJ2-7 | - | TRBV4-3 | - | CASSQDREQGPYEQYF | TGCGCCAGCAGCCAAGATAGAGAGCAGGGTCCATACGAGCAGTACTTC
TRBJ2-2 | TRBD2 | TRBV7-6 | - | CASSVLAGGNTGELFF | TGTGCCAGCAGCGTTTTAGCGGGGGGGAACACCGGGGAGCTGTTTTTT
TRBJ1-5 | - | TRBV11-2 | once | CASSLGAGSNQPQHF | TGTGCCAGCAGCTTAGGGGCCGGAAGCAATCAGCCCCAGCATTTT
TRBJ1-2 | - | TRBV7-2 | - | CASSQKGVDYGYTF | TGTGCCAGCAGCCAAAAGGGGGTGGACTATGGCTACACCTTC
TRBJ1-2 | TRBD1 | TRBV29-1 | - | CSVSLDRAYYGYTF | TGCAGCGTTTCTTTAGACAGGGCGTACTATGGCTACACCTTC
TRBJ2-3 | - | TRBV9 | - | CASSNSPLQGFGDTQYF | TGTGCCAGCAGTAACTCCCCCCTCCAGGGATTCGGAGATACGCAGTATTTT
TRBJ2-3 | - | TRBV24-1 | - | CATSDFSDRGEYF | TGTGCCACCAGTGATTTTTCGGACCGCGGGGAGTATTTT
TRBJ1-1 | - | TRBV10-1 | - | CASSESRGDGNTEAFF | TGCGCCAGCAGTGAGTCGCGGGGAGATGGGAACACTGAAGCTTTCTTT
TRBJ2-7 | - | TRBV7-6 | - | CASSSTTIPQGGYEQYF | TGTGCCAGCAGCTCGACGACAATCCCTCAGGGTGGCTACGAGCAGTACTTC
TRBJ2-7 | TRBD2 | TRBV5-5 | few | CASSLPGRGGEQYF | TGTGCCAGCAGCTTACCGGGACGGGGGGGCGAGCAGTACTTC
TRBJ2-7 | TRBD2 | TRBV6-5 | - | CASGGAYEQYF | TGTGCCAGCGGGGGGGCCTACGAGCAGTACTTC
TRBJ1-5 | TRBD1 | TRBV5-5 | - | CASREGTGGSNQPQHF | TGTGCCAGCAGAGAAGGGACAGGGGGTAGCAATCAGCCCCAGCATTTT
TRBJ1-5 | - | TRBV5-5 | once | CASSLVANQPQHF | TGTGCCAGCAGCTTGGTCGCGAATCAGCCCCAGCATTTT
TRBJ1-2 | - | TRBV14 | - | CASSQTPTGAIYGYTF | TGTGCCAGCAGCCAAACCCCGACAGGTGCCATCTATGGCTACACCTTC
TRBJ2-7 | TRBD2 | TRBV6-2/TRBV6-3 | once | CASSLRGVSYEQYF | TGTGCCAGCAGTTTGCGGGGGGTCTCCTACGAGCAGTACTTC